The sequence of this T cell receptor (beta chain) was determined in a study of T cell repertoires in cytomegalovirus infection. Study-wide context: A matching HLA type, together with CMV infection, was signaled by public TCR beta signatures.

This clonotype was seen more than once but under ten times. Its matching antigen is unknown. Losses at the gene ends were 0 bases for V and 6 bases for J; bases not matched to a gene: 9. Germline CDR1 reads SGHRS; CDR2 reads YFSETQ. The CDR3 is 16 amino acids. Study conclusions and caveats: Identification of carriers of CMV plus the relevant HLA was performed using cumulative public TCR beta family frequency. There were HLA-C-restricted CMV-specific TCR beta clonotypes dominating the ex vivo response.

TCRdb re-derived calls from the reads in MiXCR, one entry per CDR3 protein. The table has around 180,000 distinct CDR3 sequences, 28% seen once. This clonotype originated in a human donor in good health (CMV status not recorded). Some clones in this sample may be carry-over from other donors' samples. Material: PBMCs. V and J are TRBV5-1 and TRBJ2-3; 8 bases fit TRBD1. CDR3: CASSLAVDRGADTQYF. CDR3 DNA: TGCGCCAGCAGCTTGGCAGTAGACAGGGGTGCCGATACGCAGTATTTT. The complete variable domain, with remaining parts taken from reference TRBV5-1 and TRBJ2-3, reads KAGVTQTPRYLIKTRGQQVTLSCSPISGHRSVSWYQQTPGQGLQFLFEYFSETQRNKGNFPGRFSGRQFSNSRSEMNVSTLELGDSALYLCASSLAVDRGADTQYFGPGTRLTVL.